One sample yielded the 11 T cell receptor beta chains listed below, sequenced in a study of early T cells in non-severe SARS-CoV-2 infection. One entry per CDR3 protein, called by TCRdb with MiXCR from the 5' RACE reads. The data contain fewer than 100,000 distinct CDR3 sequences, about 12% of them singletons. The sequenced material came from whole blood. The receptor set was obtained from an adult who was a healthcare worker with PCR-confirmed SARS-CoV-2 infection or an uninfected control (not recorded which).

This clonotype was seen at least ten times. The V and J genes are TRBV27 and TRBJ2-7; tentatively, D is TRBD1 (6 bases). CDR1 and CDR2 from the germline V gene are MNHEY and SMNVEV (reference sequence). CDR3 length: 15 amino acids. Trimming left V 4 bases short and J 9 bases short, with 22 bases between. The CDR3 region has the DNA TGTGCCAGCAGTTCGCCCCTGGACAGAAGTCTCGGGCAGTACTTC. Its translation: CASSSPLDRSLGQYF.

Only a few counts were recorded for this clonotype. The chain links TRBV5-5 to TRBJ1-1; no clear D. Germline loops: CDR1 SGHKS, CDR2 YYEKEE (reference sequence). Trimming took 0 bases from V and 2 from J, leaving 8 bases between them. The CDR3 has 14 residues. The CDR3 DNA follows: TGTGCCAGCAGCTTGGTACCCCATAACACTGAAGCTTTCTTT. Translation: CASSLVPHNTEAFF.

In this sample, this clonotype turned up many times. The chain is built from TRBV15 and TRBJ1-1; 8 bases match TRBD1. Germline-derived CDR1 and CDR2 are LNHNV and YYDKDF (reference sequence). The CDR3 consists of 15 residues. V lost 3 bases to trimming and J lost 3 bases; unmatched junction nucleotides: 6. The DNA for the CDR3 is TGTGCCACCAGCAGCCGACAGGGGTGGGACACTGAAGCTTTCTTT. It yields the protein CATSSRQGWDTEAFF.

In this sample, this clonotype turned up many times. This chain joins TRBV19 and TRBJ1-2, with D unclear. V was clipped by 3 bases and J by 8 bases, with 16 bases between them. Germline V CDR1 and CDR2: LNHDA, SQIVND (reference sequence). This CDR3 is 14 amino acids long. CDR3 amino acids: CASSMGTSAVGYTF. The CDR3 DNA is TGTGCCAGTAGTATGGGTACCAGCGCGGTCGGCTACACCTTC.

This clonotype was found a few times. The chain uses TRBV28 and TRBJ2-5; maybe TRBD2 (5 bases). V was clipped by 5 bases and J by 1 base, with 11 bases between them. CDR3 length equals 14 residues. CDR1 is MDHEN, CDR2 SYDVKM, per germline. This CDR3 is CASSSGAFQETQYF. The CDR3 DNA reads TGTGCCAGCAGTAGCGGAGCCTTCCAAGAGACCCAGTACTTC.

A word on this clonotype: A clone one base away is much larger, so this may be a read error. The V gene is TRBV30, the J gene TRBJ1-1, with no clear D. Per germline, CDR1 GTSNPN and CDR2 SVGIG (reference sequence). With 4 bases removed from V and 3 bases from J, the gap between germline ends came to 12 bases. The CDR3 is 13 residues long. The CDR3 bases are TGTGCCTGGAAAGGTCAGTGGGACACTGAAGCTTTCTTT. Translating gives CAWKGQWDTEAFF.

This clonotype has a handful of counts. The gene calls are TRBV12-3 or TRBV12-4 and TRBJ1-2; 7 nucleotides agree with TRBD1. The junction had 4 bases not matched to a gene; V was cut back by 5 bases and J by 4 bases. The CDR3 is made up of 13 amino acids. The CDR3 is CASSLGDSYGYTF. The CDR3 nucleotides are TGTGCCAGCAGTCTGGGGGACAGCTATGGCTACACCTTC.

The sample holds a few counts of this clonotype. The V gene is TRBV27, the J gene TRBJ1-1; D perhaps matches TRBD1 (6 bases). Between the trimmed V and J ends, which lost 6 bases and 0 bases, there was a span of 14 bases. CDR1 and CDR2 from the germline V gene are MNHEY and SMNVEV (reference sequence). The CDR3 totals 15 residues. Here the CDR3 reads CASRAGHPMNTEAFF. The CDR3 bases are TGTGCCAGCAGGGCGGGACACCCCATGAACACTGAAGCTTTCTTT.

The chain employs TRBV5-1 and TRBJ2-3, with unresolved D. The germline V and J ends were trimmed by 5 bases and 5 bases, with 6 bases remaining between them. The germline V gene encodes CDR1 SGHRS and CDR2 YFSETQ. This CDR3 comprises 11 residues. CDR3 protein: CASRFGDTQYF. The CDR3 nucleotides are TGCGCCAGCAGATTCGGAGATACGCAGTATTTT.

CDR3: CASRELQGDQPQHF. As DNA, the CDR3 is TGTGCCAGCAGAGAACTACAGGGAGACCAGCCCCAGCATTTT. This chain links TRBV6-5 with TRBJ1-5; perhaps TRBD1 as D (6 bases). Germline V gene lookup returns CDR1 MNHEY and CDR2 SVGAGI. The V gene lost 6 bases and the J gene lost 7 bases, with 16 bases spanning the gap. The CDR3 spans 14 residues.

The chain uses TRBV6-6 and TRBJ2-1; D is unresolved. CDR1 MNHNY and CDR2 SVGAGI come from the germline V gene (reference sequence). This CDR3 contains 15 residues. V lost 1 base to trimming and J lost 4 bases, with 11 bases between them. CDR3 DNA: TGTGCCAGCAGTTACTTCCGGGCTCGATACAATGAGCAGTTCTTC. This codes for CASSYFRARYNEQFF.